This TCR beta chain was documented in a study of control samples from healthy donors and cancer patients. The V and J ends lost 1 base and 5 bases respectively, with 8 bases between them. Looked up from germline, CDR1 is SQVTM and CDR2 is ANQGSEA. The CDR3 is 12 amino acids. Here immunoSEQ multiplex PCR was the method, and the copy in TCRdb shows in-frame clones only, minus some. Of over 10,000 clones listed, just under 95% are singletons. The clonotype comes from a man older than 75 with lung cancer. This chain uses TRBV29-1 with TRBJ1-1; D gene uncertain. The sample taken for sequencing was PBMCs. CDR3 sequence reads: CSVEVQHTEAFF. The DNA of the CDR3 is TGCAGCGTTGAAGTACAGCATACTGAAGCTTTCTTT.